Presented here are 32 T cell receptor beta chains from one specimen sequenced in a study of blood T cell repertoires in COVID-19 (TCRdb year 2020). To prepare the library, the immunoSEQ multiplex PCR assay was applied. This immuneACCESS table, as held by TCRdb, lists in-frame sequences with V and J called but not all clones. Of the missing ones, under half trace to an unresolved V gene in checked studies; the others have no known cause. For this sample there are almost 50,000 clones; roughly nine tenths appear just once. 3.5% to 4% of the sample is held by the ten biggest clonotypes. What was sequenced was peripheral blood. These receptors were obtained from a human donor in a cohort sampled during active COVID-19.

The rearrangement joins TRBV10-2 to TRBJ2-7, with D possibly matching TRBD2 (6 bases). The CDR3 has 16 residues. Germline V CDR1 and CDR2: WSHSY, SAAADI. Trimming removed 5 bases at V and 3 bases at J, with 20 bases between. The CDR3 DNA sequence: TGCGCCAGCAGTTCAACCCCGGGACTGGTGTTCTACGAGCAGTACTTC. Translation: CASSSTPGLVFYEQYF.

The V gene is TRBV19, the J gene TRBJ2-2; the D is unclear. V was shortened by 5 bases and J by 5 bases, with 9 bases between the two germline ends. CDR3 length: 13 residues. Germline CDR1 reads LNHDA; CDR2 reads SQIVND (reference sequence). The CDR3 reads CASSRGRTGELFF. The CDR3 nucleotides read TGTGCCAGTAGTCGCGGTCGAACCGGGGAGCTGTTTTTT. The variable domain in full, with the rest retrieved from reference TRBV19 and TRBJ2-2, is DGGITQSPKYLFRKEGQNVTLSCEQNLNHDAMYWYRQDPGQGLRLIYYSQIVNDFQKGDIAEGYSVSREKKESFPLTVTSAQKNPTAFYLCASSRGRTGELFFGEGSRLTVL.

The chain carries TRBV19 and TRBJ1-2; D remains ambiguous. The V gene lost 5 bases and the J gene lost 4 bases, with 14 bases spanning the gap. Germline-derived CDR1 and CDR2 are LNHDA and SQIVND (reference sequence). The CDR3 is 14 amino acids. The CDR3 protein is CASSPGRPIYGYTF. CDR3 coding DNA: TGTGCCAGTAGTCCCGGGAGGCCCATCTATGGCTACACCTTC.

The DNA of the CDR3 is TGTGCCAGCAGGAGGGGGCCCAACGAGCAGTACTTC. Translated, it gives CASRRGPNEQYF. This chain uses TRBV12-3 or TRBV12-4 with TRBJ2-7; TRBD1 agrees at 7 bases. Unmatched junction bases numbered 4, after V lost 6 bases and J lost 5 bases. This CDR3 spans 12 amino acids.

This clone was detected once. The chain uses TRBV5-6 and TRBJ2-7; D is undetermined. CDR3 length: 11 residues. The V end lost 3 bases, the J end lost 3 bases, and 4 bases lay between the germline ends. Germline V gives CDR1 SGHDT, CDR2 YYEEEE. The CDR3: CASSSGYEQYV. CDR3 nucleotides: TGTGCCAGCAGCTCCGGCTACGAGCAGTACGTC.

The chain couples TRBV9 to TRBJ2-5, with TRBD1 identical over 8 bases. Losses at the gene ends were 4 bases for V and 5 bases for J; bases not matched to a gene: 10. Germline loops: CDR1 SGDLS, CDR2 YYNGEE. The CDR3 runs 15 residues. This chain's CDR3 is CASSSRTGTGETQYF. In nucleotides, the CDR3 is TGTGCCAGCAGCTCCCGGACAGGGACGGGGGAGACCCAGTACTTC.

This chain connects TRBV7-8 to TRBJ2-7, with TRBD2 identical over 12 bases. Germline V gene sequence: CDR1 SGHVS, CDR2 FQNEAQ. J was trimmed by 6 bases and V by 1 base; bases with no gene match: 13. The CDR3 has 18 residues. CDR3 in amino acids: CASSLGASGRVNSGEQYF. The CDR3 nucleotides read TGTGCCAGCAGCTTAGGGGCTAGCGGGAGGGTAAATTCGGGCGAGCAGTACTTC.

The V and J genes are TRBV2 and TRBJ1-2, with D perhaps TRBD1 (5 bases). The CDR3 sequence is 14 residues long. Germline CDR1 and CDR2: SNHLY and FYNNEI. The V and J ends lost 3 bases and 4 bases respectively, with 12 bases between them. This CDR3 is CASSEGGRPYGYTF. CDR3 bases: TGTGCCAGCAGTGAGGGGGGGAGGCCCTATGGCTACACCTTC.

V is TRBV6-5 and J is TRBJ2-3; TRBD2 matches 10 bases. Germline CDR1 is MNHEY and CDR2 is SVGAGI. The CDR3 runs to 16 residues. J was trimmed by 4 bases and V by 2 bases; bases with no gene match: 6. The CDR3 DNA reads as TGTGCCAGCAGTTACCACCTAGCGGGAGCACCAGATACGCAGTATTTT. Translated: CASSYHLAGAPDTQYF.

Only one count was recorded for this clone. The DNA for the CDR3 is TGTGCCAGCAGCGTTGGCGGAGCCTACAATGAGCAGTTCTTC. It is translated as CASSVGGAYNEQFF. The genes are TRBV9 and TRBJ2-1; D is unresolved. CDR3 size: 14 residues. Germline CDR1 is SGDLS and CDR2 is YYNGEE. The V gene lost 2 bases and the J gene lost 2 bases, with 8 bases spanning the gap.

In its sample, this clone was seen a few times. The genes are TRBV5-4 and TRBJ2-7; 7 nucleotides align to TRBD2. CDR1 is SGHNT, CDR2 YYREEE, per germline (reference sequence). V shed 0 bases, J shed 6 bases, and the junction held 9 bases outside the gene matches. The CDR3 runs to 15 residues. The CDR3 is CASSLGGRELAEQYV. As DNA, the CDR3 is TGTGCCAGCAGCTTGGGTGGGCGGGAGCTAGCCGAGCAGTACGTC.

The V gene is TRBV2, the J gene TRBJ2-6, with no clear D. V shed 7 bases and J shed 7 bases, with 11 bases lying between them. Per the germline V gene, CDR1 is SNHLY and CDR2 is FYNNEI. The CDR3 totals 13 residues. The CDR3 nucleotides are TGTGCCAGCACTGGGCAAATCGCCAACGTCCTGACTTTC. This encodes CASTGQIANVLTF.

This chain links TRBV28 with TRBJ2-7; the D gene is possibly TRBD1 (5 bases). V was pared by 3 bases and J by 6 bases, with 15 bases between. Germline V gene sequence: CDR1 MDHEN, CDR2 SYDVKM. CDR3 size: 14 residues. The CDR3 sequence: CASSFRVRTSEQYF. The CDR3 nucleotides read TGTGCCAGCAGTTTTAGGGTCCGGACATCCGAGCAGTACTTC.

Here the CDR3 reads CASKPGHTNYGYTF. The CDR3 DNA sequence: TGTGCCAGCAAACCGGGACATACTAACTATGGCTACACCTTC. The chain couples TRBV6-5 to TRBJ1-2, with D tentatively TRBD1 (6 bases). Germline CDR1 reads MNHEY; CDR2 reads SVGAGI. V was cut by 7 bases and J by 0 bases, with 12 bases left in between. The CDR3 has 14 amino acids.

The CDR3 bases are TGTGCCAGCAGCCAACCGGGAGAGCCCTATGGCTACACCTTC. Its translation is CASSQPGEPYGYTF. V usage is TRBV7-2 and J usage is TRBJ1-2; no clear D. The germline V gene encodes CDR1 SGHTA and CDR2 FQGNSA. CDR3 length: 14 residues. Trimming stripped 5 bases from V and 4 bases from J, with 14 bases between.

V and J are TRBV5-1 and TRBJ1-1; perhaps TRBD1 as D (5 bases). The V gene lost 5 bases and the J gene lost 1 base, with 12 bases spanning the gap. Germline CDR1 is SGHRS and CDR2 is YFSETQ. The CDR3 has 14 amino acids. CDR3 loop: CASRTAFSNTEAFF. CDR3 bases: TGCGCCAGCAGGACAGCGTTCTCGAACACTGAAGCTTTCTTT.

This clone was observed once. In nucleotides, the CDR3 is TGTGCCAGCAGTACCGGGACAGGGGGTATCGAGCAGTACTTC. It translates to CASSTGTGGIEQYF. The genes are TRBV27 and TRBJ2-7; TRBD1 aligns across 11 bases. The germline gives CDR1 MNHEY, CDR2 SMNVEV (reference sequence). J was trimmed by 6 bases and V by 5 bases; bases with no gene match: 6. CDR3 length equals 14 residues.

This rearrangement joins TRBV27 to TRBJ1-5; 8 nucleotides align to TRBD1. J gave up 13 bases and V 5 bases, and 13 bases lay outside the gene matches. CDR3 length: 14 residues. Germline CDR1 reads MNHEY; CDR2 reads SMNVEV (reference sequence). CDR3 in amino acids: CASSAEPRTGTQHF. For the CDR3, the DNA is TGTGCCAGCAGTGCTGAACCACGGACAGGGACTCAGCATTTT.

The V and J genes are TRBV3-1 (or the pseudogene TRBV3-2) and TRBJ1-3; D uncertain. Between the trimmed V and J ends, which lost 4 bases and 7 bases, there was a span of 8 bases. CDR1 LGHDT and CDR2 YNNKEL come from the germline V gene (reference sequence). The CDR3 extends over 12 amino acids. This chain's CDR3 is CASSRSFNTIYF. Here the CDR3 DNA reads TGTGCCAGCAGCCGGAGTTTTAACACCATATATTTT.

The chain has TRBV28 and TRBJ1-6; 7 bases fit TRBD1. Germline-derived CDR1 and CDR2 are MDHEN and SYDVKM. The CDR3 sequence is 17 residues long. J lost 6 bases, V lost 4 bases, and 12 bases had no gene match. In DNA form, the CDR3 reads TGTGCCAGCAGTTCAACCACACTCAGGGGGAGTAATTCACCCCTCCACTTT. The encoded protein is CASSSTTLRGSNSPLHF.

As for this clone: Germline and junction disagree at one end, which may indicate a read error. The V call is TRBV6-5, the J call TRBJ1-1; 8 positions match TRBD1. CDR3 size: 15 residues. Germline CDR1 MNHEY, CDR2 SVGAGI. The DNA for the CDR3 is TGTGCCAGCAGGGGTCAGGGGGCAGGGAACACTGGAGCTTTCTTT. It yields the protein CASRGQGAGNTGAFF.

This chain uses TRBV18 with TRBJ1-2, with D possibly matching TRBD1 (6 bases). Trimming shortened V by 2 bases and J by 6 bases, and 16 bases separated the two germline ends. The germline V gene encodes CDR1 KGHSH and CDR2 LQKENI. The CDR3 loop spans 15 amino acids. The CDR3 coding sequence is TGTGCCAGCTCACCATCCCACCAGGGGAGACATGGCTACACCTTC. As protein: CASSPSHQGRHGYTF.

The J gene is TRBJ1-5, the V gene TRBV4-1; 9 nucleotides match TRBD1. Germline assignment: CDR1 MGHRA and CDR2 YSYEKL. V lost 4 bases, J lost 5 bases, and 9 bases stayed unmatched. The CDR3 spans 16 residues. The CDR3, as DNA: TGCGCCAGCAGCCCTCGGACAGGGGCAGGGTATCAGCCCCAGCATTTT. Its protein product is CASSPRTGAGYQPQHF.

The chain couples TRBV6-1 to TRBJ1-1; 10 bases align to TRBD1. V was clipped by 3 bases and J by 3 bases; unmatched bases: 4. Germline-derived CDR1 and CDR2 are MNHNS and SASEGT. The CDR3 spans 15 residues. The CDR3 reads CASSDRDRGYTEAFF. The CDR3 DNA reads TGTGCCAGCAGTGACCGGGACAGGGGATACACTGAAGCTTTCTTT.

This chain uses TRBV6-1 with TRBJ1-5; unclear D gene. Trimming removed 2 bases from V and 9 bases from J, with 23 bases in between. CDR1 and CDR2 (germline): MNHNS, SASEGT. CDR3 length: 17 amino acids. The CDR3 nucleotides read TGTGCCAGCAGTGAACCGTCCTCTACCGACACCTTTAGGCCCCAGCATTTT. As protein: CASSEPSSTDTFRPQHF.

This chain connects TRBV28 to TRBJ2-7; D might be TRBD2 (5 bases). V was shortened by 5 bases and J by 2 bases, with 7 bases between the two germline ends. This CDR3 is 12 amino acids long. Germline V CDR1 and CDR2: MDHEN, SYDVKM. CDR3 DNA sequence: TGTGCCAGCAGTAAGAGGGCCTACGAGCAGTACTTC. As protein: CASSKRAYEQYF.

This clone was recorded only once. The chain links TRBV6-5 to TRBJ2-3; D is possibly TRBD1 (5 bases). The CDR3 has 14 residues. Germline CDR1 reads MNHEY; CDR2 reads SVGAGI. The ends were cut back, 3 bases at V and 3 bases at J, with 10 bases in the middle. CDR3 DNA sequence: TGTGCCAGCAGTTATCGGCAGGGAACAGATACGCAGTATTTT. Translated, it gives CASSYRQGTDTQYF.

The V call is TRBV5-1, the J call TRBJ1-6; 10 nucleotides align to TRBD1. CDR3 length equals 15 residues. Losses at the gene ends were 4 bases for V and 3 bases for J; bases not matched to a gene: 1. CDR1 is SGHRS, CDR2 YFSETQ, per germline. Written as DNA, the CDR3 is TGCGCCAGCAGCGGGACAGGGGACTATAATTCACCCCTCCACTTT. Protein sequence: CASSGTGDYNSPLHF.

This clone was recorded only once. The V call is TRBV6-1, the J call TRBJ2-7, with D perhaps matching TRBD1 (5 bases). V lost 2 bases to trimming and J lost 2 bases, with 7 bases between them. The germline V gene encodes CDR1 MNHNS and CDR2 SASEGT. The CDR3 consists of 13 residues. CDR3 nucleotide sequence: TGTGCCAGCAGTGAATACAGGACCTACGAGCAGTACTTC. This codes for CASSEYRTYEQYF.

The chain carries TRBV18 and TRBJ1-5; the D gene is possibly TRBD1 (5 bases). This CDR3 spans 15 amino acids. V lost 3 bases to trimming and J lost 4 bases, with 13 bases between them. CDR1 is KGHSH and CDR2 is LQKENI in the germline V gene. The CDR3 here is CASSPDMLGNQPQHF. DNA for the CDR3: TGTGCCAGCTCACCGGACATGCTAGGGAATCAGCCCCAGCATTTT.

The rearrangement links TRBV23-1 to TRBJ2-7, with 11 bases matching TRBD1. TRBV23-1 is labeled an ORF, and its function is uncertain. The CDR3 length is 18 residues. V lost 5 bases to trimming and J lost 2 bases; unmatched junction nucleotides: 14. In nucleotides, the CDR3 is TGCGCCAGCAGTTTGCCCGAACCCGGGACAGGGGGACCCTACGAGCAGTACGTC. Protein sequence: CASSLPEPGTGGPYEQYV.

CDR3 region: CASSFSGIHNSPLHF. The CDR3 coding sequence is TGTGCCAGCAGCTTCTCCGGGATCCATAATTCACCCCTCCACTTT. The chain joins TRBV7-9 to TRBJ1-6; D remains unclear. The CDR3 spans 15 residues. Trimming took off 3 bases at V and 5 bases at J, with 11 bases between the two ends. Germline V CDR1 and CDR2: SEHNR, FQNEAQ (reference sequence).